This is a list of T cell receptor beta chains from one sample in a study of T cells in Graves' hyperthyroidism and ophthalmopathy. One entry per CDR3 protein results from TCRdb running MiXCR on the multiplex PCR reads. The repertoire holds about 500,000 distinct CDR3 sequences, with approximately 16% as singletons. The sample taken for sequencing was blood. These receptors were taken from a woman under 30 with Graves' hyperthyroidism. CDR3s leave out the opening cysteine and the closing phenylalanine or tryptophan. Fields, in order: CDR3 protein, V gene, J gene.

CDR3 protein: ASTQPRRDGIYNEQF
V gene: TRBV27
J gene: TRBJ2-1

CDR3 protein: SARVGRLTDTQY
V gene: TRBV20-1
J gene: TRBJ2-3

CDR3 protein: ASSDIRDEQY
V gene: TRBV2
J gene: TRBJ2-7

CDR3 protein: ASSQDYPGRGEQY
V gene: TRBV4-3
J gene: TRBJ2-7

CDR3 protein: ASSQTEDTQY
V gene: TRBV3-1
J gene: TRBJ2-3

CDR3 protein: SARGQGGRSPLH
V gene: TRBV20-1
J gene: TRBJ1-6

CDR3 protein: ASPPPTPDFAKETQY
V gene: TRBV6-2/TRBV6-3
J gene: TRBJ2-5

CDR3 protein: SARDLARYT
V gene: TRBV20-1
J gene: TRBJ1-2

CDR3 protein: ASSLASQGNYGYT
V gene: TRBV7-9
J gene: TRBJ1-2

CDR3 protein: ASRPAGRNQPQH
V gene: TRBV6-2/TRBV6-3
J gene: TRBJ1-5

CDR3 protein: ASSPGRATHEQY
V gene: TRBV12-3/TRBV12-4
J gene: TRBJ2-7

CDR3 protein: ASSALTSGTGELF
V gene: TRBV12-3/TRBV12-4
J gene: TRBJ2-2

CDR3 protein: SVDPGQYNEQF
V gene: TRBV29-1
J gene: TRBJ2-1

CDR3 protein: ASSQGTSSPHEQY
V gene: TRBV7-9
J gene: TRBJ2-7

CDR3 protein: ASSTELAGGYNEQF
V gene: TRBV5-1
J gene: TRBJ2-1

CDR3 protein: SAGRDRVWGSPLH
V gene: TRBV20-1
J gene: TRBJ1-6

CDR3 protein: ASSAPGREQF
V gene: TRBV11-2
J gene: TRBJ2-1

CDR3 protein: ATSREAAWDTYNEQF
V gene: TRBV15
J gene: TRBJ2-1

CDR3 protein: SAPTSSDTQY
V gene: TRBV20-1
J gene: TRBJ2-3

CDR3 protein: ASSQDSHRGGYT
V gene: TRBV4-3
J gene: TRBJ1-2

CDR3 protein: SAKKGGGAYYNEQF
V gene: TRBV20-1
J gene: TRBJ2-1

CDR3 protein: SARDLRGPIYGYT
V gene: TRBV20-1
J gene: TRBJ1-2

CDR3 protein: ASALESYNEQF
V gene: TRBV6-1
J gene: TRBJ2-1

CDR3 protein: AIRGGPGDNYEQY
V gene: TRBV10-3
J gene: TRBJ2-7

CDR3 protein: SASPGAGGGGEQF
V gene: TRBV20-1
J gene: TRBJ2-1

CDR3 protein: SVDRSNRRGTQY
V gene: TRBV29-1
J gene: TRBJ2-5

CDR3 protein: ASSFYRGDRAYEQY
V gene: TRBV28
J gene: TRBJ2-7

CDR3 protein: SARDDSGGNQETQY
V gene: TRBV20-1
J gene: TRBJ2-5

CDR3 protein: ASSYSRQPTGNTIY
V gene: TRBV6-6
J gene: TRBJ1-3

CDR3 protein: ASKSDRLNEKLF
V gene: TRBV6-2/TRBV6-3
J gene: TRBJ1-4

CDR3 protein: ASSEQGTQH
V gene: TRBV6-2/TRBV6-3
J gene: TRBJ1-5

CDR3 protein: ASSQDMGYQETQY
V gene: TRBV3-1
J gene: TRBJ2-5

CDR3 protein: ASSVLAAGGDTQY
V gene: TRBV2
J gene: TRBJ2-3

CDR3 protein: ASSSSVIINIQY
V gene: TRBV6-1
J gene: TRBJ2-4

CDR3 protein: ASSLGTGQSEQY
V gene: TRBV12-3/TRBV12-4
J gene: TRBJ2-7

CDR3 protein: SAVQGTNEQY
V gene: TRBV29-1
J gene: TRBJ2-7

CDR3 protein: ASSRADSYNEQF
V gene: TRBV9
J gene: TRBJ2-1

CDR3 protein: ASSPVGTSGYNEQF
V gene: TRBV11-1
J gene: TRBJ2-1

CDR3 protein: ASSRTGHEQY
V gene: TRBV5-1
J gene: TRBJ2-7

CDR3 protein: ASSQDSGQRGVLYGEETQY
V gene: TRBV3-1
J gene: TRBJ2-5

CDR3 protein: ASSLIEGRLVSPLH
V gene: TRBV28
J gene: TRBJ1-6

CDR3 protein: ASSPRTKQETQY
V gene: TRBV19
J gene: TRBJ2-5

CDR3 protein: ASSFLAGRGTDTQY
V gene: TRBV6-2/TRBV6-3
J gene: TRBJ2-3

CDR3 protein: ASSWGGTGNEKLF
V gene: TRBV6-5
J gene: TRBJ1-4

CDR3 protein: SGTGTENTGELF
V gene: TRBV29-1
J gene: TRBJ2-2

CDR3 protein: ASSKAGGTGELF
V gene: TRBV5-1
J gene: TRBJ2-2

CDR3 protein: SSLQEQQY
V gene: TRBV20-1
J gene: TRBJ2-7

CDR3 protein: ASSYSSISKHTEAF
V gene: TRBV6-5
J gene: TRBJ1-1

CDR3 protein: ASSSQNPGGGCEQY
V gene: TRBV28
J gene: TRBJ2-7

CDR3 protein: ASRKRGLQETQY
V gene: TRBV6-1
J gene: TRBJ2-5

CDR3 protein: AWSRDSKETQY
V gene: TRBV30
J gene: TRBJ2-5